This T cell receptor (beta chain) was obtained from a study of shared clonotypes between healthy human individuals. Method: immunoSEQ multiplex PCR; TCRdb's copy keeps in-frame clones and lacks some. The data show 1.6 million or so clones, about 98.5% seen once. The CDR3 consists of 16 residues. Germline V gives CDR1 SGHNT, CDR2 YYREEE (reference sequence). Trimming removed 3 bases from V and 4 bases from J; junction bases left unmatched: 10. The rearrangement joins TRBV5-4 to TRBJ1-1; TRBD1 matches at 9 bases. Sequenced material: naive CD4+ T cells sorted from blood. The subset here: CD45RA+ positively selected. The TCR comes from a man aged 25-40 years in good health. The CDR3 nucleotides are TGTGCCAGCAGCTCTCTTCGGACAGGGGCGGGCACTGAAGCTTTCTTT. Its protein is CASSSLRTGAGTEAFF.